The 18 T cell receptor beta chains listed next were all sequenced from one sample in a study of T cells after yellow fever vaccination. TCRdb processed the 5' RACE reads anew with MiXCR; each CDR3 protein has one entry. The sample lists 250,000 to 400,000 distinct CDR3 sequences; 4.1% were seen once. Sequenced material: PBMCs, taken 5 days after the yellow fever booster vaccination. The origin of the receptors is a man aged 18 to 35 who received the YFV17D yellow fever vaccine.

This clonotype has ten or more counts. As DNA, the CDR3 is TGTGCCACCAGCACCAGAGATGCCCGGAGCAATGAGCAGTTCTTC. It yields the protein CATSTRDARSNEQFF. The rearrangement joins TRBV15 to TRBJ2-1; no reliable D call. The germline V gene encodes CDR1 LNHNV and CDR2 YYDKDF (reference sequence). Trimming stripped 4 bases from V and 6 bases from J, with 16 bases between. CDR3 length: 15 residues.

The chain carries TRBV7-2 and TRBJ2-3, with D maybe TRBD1 (6 bases). V lost 4 bases to trimming and J lost 6 bases, with 17 bases between them. The CDR3 covers 15 residues. Germline lookup yields CDR1 SGHTA and CDR2 FQGNSA. CDR3 sequence (DNA): TGTGCCAGCAGCTCTACGAGGGGGAGAGGGGATACGCAGTATTTT. Encoded protein: CASSSTRGRGDTQYF.

The rearrangement joins TRBV20-1 to TRBJ2-7; 7 positions agree with TRBD2. V was pared by 2 bases and J by 0 bases, with 4 bases of the junction left unmatched. The CDR3 has 14 residues. Germline loops: CDR1 DFQATT, CDR2 SNEGSKA (reference sequence). CDR3 sequence reads: CSARLRGSSYEQYV. In DNA form, the CDR3 reads TGCAGTGCTAGACTGCGGGGGTCCTCCTACGAGCAGTACGTC.

V and J are TRBV5-1 and TRBJ1-2; 9 bases agree with TRBD1. V lost 3 bases and J lost 11; bases outside the gene matches: 5. Germline-derived CDR1 and CDR2 are SGHRS and YFSETQ. The CDR3 runs to 12 residues. The CDR3 nucleotides read TGCGCCAGCAGCTCAACAGGGGGCCGTTACACCTTC. It is translated as CASSSTGGRYTF. The full variable domain, completed using reference TRBV5-1 and TRBJ1-2, is KAGVTQTPRYLIKTRGQQVTLSCSPISGHRSVSWYQQTPGQGLQFLFEYFSETQRNKGNFPGRFSGRQFSNSRSEMNVSTLELGDSALYLCASSSTGGRYTFGSGTRLTVV.

V and J are TRBV5-1 and TRBJ2-7; 11 nucleotides align to TRBD2. Germline CDR1 is SGHRS and CDR2 is YFSETQ. The CDR3 totals 15 residues. V gave up 4 bases and J gave up 3 bases; unmatched junction bases: 6. Written as DNA, the CDR3 is TGCGCCAGCAGCGAGGGACTAGCGGCGTTCTACGAGCAGTACTTC. Translated: CASSEGLAAFYEQYF.

Only a few counts were recorded for this clonotype. CDR3 sequence reads: CASSLGTQGAGELFF. CDR3 in DNA: TGCGCCAGCAGCTTGGGCACACAGGGAGCCGGGGAGCTGTTTTTT. This chain connects TRBV5-1 to TRBJ2-2; D may be TRBD1 (6 bases). This CDR3 is built from 15 residues. Germline loops: CDR1 SGHRS, CDR2 YFSETQ. V was trimmed by 0 bases and J by 6 bases, leaving 12 bases between them.

V is TRBV20-1 and J is TRBJ2-7; TRBD2 matches at 9 bases. The CDR3 is 12 amino acids. J was trimmed by 3 bases and V by 7 bases; bases with no gene match: 4. Germline values: CDR1 DFQATT, CDR2 SNEGSKA (reference sequence). CDR3 nucleotides: TGCAGTGTCACGACTAGCGGCTACGAGCAGTACTTC. This codes for CSVTTSGYEQYF.

This clonotype has ten or more counts. The gene calls are TRBV7-9 and TRBJ2-1; a possible D gene is TRBD2 (6 bases). The germline V gene encodes CDR1 SEHNR and CDR2 FQNEAQ (reference sequence). V shed 5 bases and J shed 1 base, with 9 bases lying between them. The length of the CDR3 is 14 residues. The CDR3, as DNA: TGTGCCAGCAGCGCGGGGAATTCCTACAATGAGCAGTTCTTC. Translation gives CASSAGNSYNEQFF.

This clonotype has a count of ten or more. V usage is TRBV20-1 and J usage is TRBJ1-5; 9 bases agree with TRBD1. V lost 5 bases, J lost 7 bases, and 15 bases stayed unmatched. The CDR3 spans 16 residues. Germline V gives CDR1 DFQATT, CDR2 SNEGSKA (reference sequence). The CDR3 DNA sequence: TGCAGTGCTGGTAGTTTCGGGACAGGGTCAATGCAGCCCCAGCATTTT. Residues: CSAGSFGTGSMQPQHF.

The CDR3, as DNA: TGTGCCAGCAGCCCACTGGGCCGGGTAGGCTCCTACGAGCAGTACTTC. Translation: CASSPLGRVGSYEQYF. This chain connects TRBV6-5 to TRBJ2-7; D is undetermined. Trimming took off 6 bases at V and 0 bases at J, with 18 bases between the two ends. The CDR3 totals 16 residues. Looked up from germline, CDR1 is MNHEY and CDR2 is SVGAGI.

This clonotype has a handful of counts. The chain uses TRBV19 and TRBJ2-1, with a weak D call TRBD2 (6 bases). Germline lookup yields CDR1 LNHDA and CDR2 SQIVND (reference sequence). This CDR3 is 13 amino acids long. V was shortened by 2 bases and J by 8 bases, with 10 bases between the two germline ends. CDR3 coding DNA: TGTGCCAGTAGTATACAGGAGGGCGATGAGCAGTTCTTC. Protein sequence: CASSIQEGDEQFF.

The chain employs TRBV7-9 and TRBJ1-1, with unresolved D. This CDR3 contains 13 residues. Trimming removed 5 bases at V and 3 bases at J, with 10 bases between. Germline lookup yields CDR1 SEHNR and CDR2 FQNEAQ (reference sequence). CDR3 coding DNA: TGTGCCAGCAGCACAAACGGTGACACTGAAGCTTTCTTT. This codes for CASSTNGDTEAFF. Filled out from reference TRBV7-9 and TRBJ1-1, the complete variable domain reads DTGVSQNPRHKITKRGQNVTFRCDPISEHNRLYWYRQTLGQGPEFLTYFQNEAQLEKSRLLSDRFSAERPKGSFSTLEIQRTEQGDSAMYLCASSTNGDTEAFFGQGTRLTVV.

The chain couples TRBV18 to TRBJ2-3; TRBD1 or TRBD2 may be the D gene (6 bases each). Germline CDR1 KGHSH, CDR2 LQKENI. V was trimmed by 6 bases and J by 8 bases, leaving 18 bases between them. This CDR3 is 14 amino acids long. The CDR3 region is CASSEGGYSPTQYF. DNA for the CDR3: TGTGCCAGCTCGGAGGGGGGATACTCCCCTACGCAGTATTTT. Full variable domain (outside the CDR3, taken from reference TRBV18 and TRBJ2-3): NAGVMQNPRHLVRRRGQEARLRCSPMKGHSHVYWYRQLPEEGLKFMVYLQKENIIDESGMPKERFSAEFPKEGPSILRIQQVVRGDSAAYFCASSEGGYSPTQYFGPGTRLTVL.

This clonotype was picked up many times. The V call is TRBV20-1, the J call TRBJ2-1, with TRBD2 matching over 11 bases. J was trimmed by 9 bases and V by 8 bases; bases with no gene match: 12. This CDR3 has 14 amino acids. Germline assignment: CDR1 DFQATT and CDR2 SNEGSKA (reference sequence). In nucleotides, the CDR3 is TGCAGTTCTTTAGCGGGGGGGGCCCAGATTGAGCAGTTCTTC. This codes for CSSLAGGAQIEQFF.

The gene calls are TRBV9 and TRBJ1-2; D may be TRBD1 (5 bases). CDR1 and CDR2 from the germline V gene are SGDLS and YYNGEE. V lost 4 bases, J lost 6 bases, and 13 bases lay in between. The CDR3 sequence is 13 residues long. The chain's CDR3 is CASSPGGVNGYTF. Here the CDR3 DNA reads TGTGCCAGCAGCCCCGGAGGGGTTAATGGCTACACCTTC.

A few counts support this clonotype. The chain combines TRBV20-1 with TRBJ1-5, with a possible D match to TRBD1 (5 bases). CDR3 length: 13 residues. The V gene lost 2 bases and the J gene lost 1 base, with 6 bases spanning the gap. CDR1 and CDR2 from the germline V gene are DFQATT and SNEGSKA (reference sequence). DNA for the CDR3: TGCAGTGCTAGACGGGGGAGCAATCAGCCCCAGCATTTT. Encoded protein: CSARRGSNQPQHF.

The table lists this clonotype with a few counts. The chain uses TRBV5-5 and TRBJ1-6; TRBD1 might be the D (6 bases). CDR3 length: 14 amino acids. The germline V and J ends were trimmed by 2 bases and 8 bases, with 11 bases remaining between them. The germline gives CDR1 SGHKS, CDR2 YYEKEE (reference sequence). This chain's CDR3 is CASSFSGADSPLHF. The CDR3 nucleotides read TGTGCCAGCAGCTTTTCAGGGGCGGATTCACCCCTCCACTTT.

This chain connects TRBV4-1 to TRBJ2-2; D gene unclear. The CDR3 consists of 16 residues. V was shortened by 0 bases and J by 3 bases, with 11 bases between the two germline ends. CDR1 is MGHRA, CDR2 YSYEKL, per germline. In DNA, the CDR3 is TGCGCCAGCAGCCAAGAGGAAGGTCTCGACACCGGGGAGCTGTTTTTT. This codes for CASSQEEGLDTGELFF.